Given below is one T cell receptor (beta chain) in context. Its antigen is undetermined. This specimen comes from a study of T cell repertoires in cytomegalovirus infection. Study details: CMV epitopes that were recently identified and HLA-C-restricted were used alongside well-studied HLA-B-restricted ones. Both a matching HLA type and CMV infection were indicated by public TCR beta signatures. General study findings and limits: Ex vivo, HLA-C-restricted CMV-specific TCR beta clonotypes prevailed over the rest of the response.

Each CDR3 protein gets one entry after TCRdb re-called the reads with MiXCR. The profile shows about 920,000 distinct CDR3 sequences, around 31% of them singletons. The CDR3 covers 16 residues. The germline V gene encodes CDR1 MNHNY and CDR2 SVGAGI (reference sequence). V was trimmed by 0 bases and J by 0 bases, leaving 11 bases between them. This specimen was cultured CD8+ T cells from PBMCs, taken from culture after CMV antigen stimulation. The V call is TRBV6-6, the J call TRBJ1-1; unclear D gene. This receptor was obtained from a human donor in good health (CMV status not recorded). Some clones in this sample may be carry-over from other donors' samples. CDR3 sequence: CASSYSIGRMNTEAFF. CDR3 DNA sequence: TGTGCCAGCAGTTACTCGATTGGGCGGATGAACACTGAAGCTTTCTTT.